The rows below give T cell receptor beta chains drawn from one sample of a study of T cells in localized non-small cell lung cancer. Sequencing used immunoSEQ multiplex PCR; TCRdb keeps in-frame clones, though not all of them. The sample has about 15,000 clones, around 85% seen once. Material: peripheral blood, obtained before any cancer treatment. The source of these receptors is a female donor of 60 years or more with stage I squamous cell lung carcinoma. CDR3s include the opening cysteine and the closing phenylalanine or tryptophan. A D gene is named only where the DNA matches it firmly. Clone size is not always given. Where it is, it says once, few, many or a class for expanded clones.

>-|TRBJ2-5|TRBV5-4|TRBD2
CASSIQTTGGETQYF
TGTGCCAGCAGTATCCAGACTACGGGAGGAGAGACCCAGTACTTC
>-|TRBJ1-5|TRBV6-6|TRBD1
CASSPLRQGNQPQHF
TGTGCCAGCAGTCCCCTCCGACAGGGGAATCAGCCCCAGCATTTT
>-|TRBJ1-1|TRBV7-3|-
CASSRYTDTEAFF
TGTGCCAGCAGCCGTTATACTGACACTGAAGCTTTCTTT
>-|TRBJ2-1|TRBV29-1|TRBD1
CSVSGTGSSYNEQFF
TGCAGCGTGTCCGGGACAGGGAGCTCCTACAATGAGCAGTTCTTC
>once|TRBJ2-1|TRBV7-2|TRBD2
CASSLGLAEYNEQFF
TGTGCCAGCAGCTTAGGGCTAGCGGAGTACAATGAGCAGTTCTTC
>-|TRBJ1-6|TRBV28|-
CASSLPPATGNSPLHF
TGTGCCAGCAGTTTACCCCCGGCCACAGGGAATTCACCCCTCCACTTT
>-|TRBJ2-3|TRBV10-1|-
CASSEPRKGAGDTQYF
TGCGCCAGCAGTGAGCCCAGGAAAGGGGCAGGGGATACGCAGTATTTT
>-|TRBJ2-3|TRBV25-1|TRBD2
CASAGLAKETDTQYF
TGTGCCAGCGCGGGACTAGCGAAGGAGACAGATACGCAGTATTTT
>-|TRBJ1-5|TRBV28|-
CASSLMAVGSQPQHF
TGTGCCAGCAGTTTAATGGCGGTGGGGTCTCAGCCCCAGCATTTT
>-|TRBJ1-2|TRBV6-5|TRBD1
CASSYSTGGDYGYTF
TGTGCCAGCAGTTACTCGACAGGGGGCGACTATGGCTACACCTTC
>-|TRBJ2-3|TRBV6-1|-
CASSEQIGSRDTQYF
TGTGCCAGCAGTGAACAAATCGGGAGTAGGGATACGCAGTATTTT